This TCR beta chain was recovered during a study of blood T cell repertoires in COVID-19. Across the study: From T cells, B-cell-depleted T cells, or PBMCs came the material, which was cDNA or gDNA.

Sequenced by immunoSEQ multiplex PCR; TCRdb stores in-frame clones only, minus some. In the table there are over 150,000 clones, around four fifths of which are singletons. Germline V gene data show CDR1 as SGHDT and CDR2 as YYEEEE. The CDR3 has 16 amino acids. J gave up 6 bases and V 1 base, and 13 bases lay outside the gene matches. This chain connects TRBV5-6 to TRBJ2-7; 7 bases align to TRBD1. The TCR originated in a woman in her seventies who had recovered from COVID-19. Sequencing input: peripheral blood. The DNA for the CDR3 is TGTGCCAGCAGCTTGCAGGGATGGGGGCCAGGGGGCGAGCAGTACTTC. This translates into CASSLQGWGPGGEQYF. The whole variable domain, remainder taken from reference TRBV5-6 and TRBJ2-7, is DAGVTQSPTHLIKTRGQQVTLRCSPKSGHDTVSWYQQALGQGPQFIFQYYEEEERQRGNFPDRFSGHQFPNYSSELNVNALLLGDSALYLCASSLQGWGPGGEQYFGPGTRLTVT.